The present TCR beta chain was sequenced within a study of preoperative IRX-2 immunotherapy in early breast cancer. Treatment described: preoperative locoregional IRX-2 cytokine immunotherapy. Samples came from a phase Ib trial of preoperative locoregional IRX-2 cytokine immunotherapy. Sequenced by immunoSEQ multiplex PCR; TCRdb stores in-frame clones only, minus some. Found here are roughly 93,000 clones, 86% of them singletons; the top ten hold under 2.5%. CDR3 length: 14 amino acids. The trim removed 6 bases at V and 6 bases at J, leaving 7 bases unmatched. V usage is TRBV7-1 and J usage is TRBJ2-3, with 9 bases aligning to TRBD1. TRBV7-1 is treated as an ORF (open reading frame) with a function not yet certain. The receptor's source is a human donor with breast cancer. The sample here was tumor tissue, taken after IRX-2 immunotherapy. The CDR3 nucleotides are TGTGCCAGCAGTGGGACAGGGCGCGGGGATACGCAGTATTTT. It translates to CASSGTGRGDTQYF.